The rows below give T cell receptor beta chains drawn from one sample of a study of CD8+ T cells in alopecia areata. Repertoires were generated with immunoSEQ multiplex PCR, while TCRdb's copy carries only in-frame clones and drops some. The data show 80,000 to 95,000 clones, 44% seen once. The source was CD8+ T cells sorted from blood, collected at week 24, from a patient treated with tofacitinib. Every receptor here comes from a human donor with alopecia areata. CDR3s include the opening cysteine and the closing phenylalanine or tryptophan. A D gene is named only where the DNA matches it firmly. Size values are once, few and many counts, or a class for expanded clones, and some rows have none.

CDR3nt,CDR3aa,v_gene,abundance,d_gene,j_gene
TGCAGCGTTCCGCCTGGGGCAGTTCTACATGAGCAGTTCTTC,CSVPPGAVLHEQFF,TRBV29-1,-,-,TRBJ2-1
TGTGCCAGCAGCTTAGGCACCGGTTCGAGCTCCTACAATGAGCAGTTCTTC,CASSLGTGSSSYNEQFF,TRBV7-8,few,-,TRBJ2-1
TGCGCCAGCAGCCAAGATTGGCGGTACAATGAGCAGTTCTTC,CASSQDWRYNEQFF,TRBV4-3,few,-,TRBJ2-1
TGTGCCAGCAGCGTTGGGTTGAGCTCCTACGAGCAGTACTTC,CASSVGLSSYEQYF,TRBV9,-,-,TRBJ2-7
TGCGCCAGCAGCTCTTCCGGGCCCTACGAGCAGTACTTC,CASSSSGPYEQYF,TRBV5-1,-,-,TRBJ2-7
TGTGCCACCAGCAGAGTTGTGGAGGGGAAAAACATTCAGTACTTC,CATSRVVEGKNIQYF,TRBV15,once,-,TRBJ2-4
TGTGCCAGCACCCGAGGGAGTAGGGGACGCGATCAGCCCCAGCATTTT,CASTRGSRGRDQPQHF,TRBV28,few,-,TRBJ1-5
TGTGCCAGCAGTACTAGCGGGAGCCCCGGGGAGCTGTTTTTT,CASSTSGSPGELFF,TRBV6-5,-,TRBD2,TRBJ2-2
TGCGCCAGCAGCCAAGGTCTAGGGGCCCTCTACGAGCAGTACTTC,CASSQGLGALYEQYF,TRBV4-1,-,-,TRBJ2-7
TGCAGCACAAGGACAGGCCAAGAGACCCAGTACTTC,CSTRTGQETQYF,TRBV29-1,-,TRBD1,TRBJ2-5
TGTGCCAGCAGGGATGGAGCCTACGAGCAGTACTTC,CASRDGAYEQYF,TRBV5-5,-,-,TRBJ2-7
TGCAGCGTTGAACAGGGGAGAGGCTACACCTTC,CSVEQGRGYTF,TRBV29-1,few,-,TRBJ1-2
TGCGCCAGCAGCACATCGGGACGAAGCACAGATACGCAGTATTTT,CASSTSGRSTDTQYF,TRBV5-1,once,-,TRBJ2-3
TGCGCCAGCAGCCAGTCCCGAGTGGGGGACACTGAAGCTTTCTTT,CASSQSRVGDTEAFF,TRBV4-3,-,-,TRBJ1-1
TGCAGCGTTGCACAGGGGAGTGAAGCTTTCTTT,CSVAQGSEAFF,TRBV29-1,-,TRBD1,TRBJ1-1
TGTGCCAGCAGAGGGCAAATCTACGAGCAGTACTTC,CASRGQIYEQYF,TRBV27,-,-,TRBJ2-7
TGTGCCAGCAGCTACGGGGGTGAAAAACTGTTTTTT,CASSYGGEKLFF,TRBV7-9,-,-,TRBJ1-4
TGCAGCGTTGAAGCTAGCGGGAACTCCTACGAGCAGTACTTC,CSVEASGNSYEQYF,TRBV29-1,few,TRBD2,TRBJ2-7
TGTGCCAGCAGCCACGATGCCGGGGAGCTGTTTTTT,CASSHDAGELFF,TRBV14,few,-,TRBJ2-2
TGTGCCAGCAGCCCCGGGACTAGCGGCTACGAGCAGTACTTC,CASSPGTSGYEQYF,TRBV9,-,TRBD2,TRBJ2-7
TGTGCCAGCAGCCCTTACACCGGGGAGCTGTTTTTT,CASSPYTGELFF,TRBV14,few,-,TRBJ2-2
TGTGCCAGCAGTCTAGCGGGAGGTACCGGGGAGCTGTTTTTT,CASSLAGGTGELFF,TRBV6-5,-,TRBD2,TRBJ2-2
TGTGCCTGGAGTGTCGACAGTAGCAATCAGCCCCAGCATTTT,CAWSVDSSNQPQHF,TRBV30,few,-,TRBJ1-5
TGTGCCATCAGTGAACACTCGTCCCCCCAGCAGTACTTC,CAISEHSSPQQYF,TRBV10-3,few,-,TRBJ2-7
TGTGCCAGCAGTCCACCGGCGGGCCCTAGCACAGATACGCAGTATTTT,CASSPPAGPSTDTQYF,TRBV27,-,-,TRBJ2-3
TGTGCCAGCAGCTTGGCACCCCCAGCTTTCTTT,CASSLAPPAFF,TRBV7-9,few,-,TRBJ1-1
TGTGCCATCAGTGACCAGGGGGAGGGAGCTTTCTTT,CAISDQGEGAFF,TRBV10-3,few,TRBD1,TRBJ1-1
TGTGCCAGCAGTTTCACCGGGGCAGGCACTGAAGCTTTCTTT,CASSFTGAGTEAFF,TRBV28,-,-,TRBJ1-1
TGTGCCAGCAGCTTAGGGCTAGCGGAGCAGTTCTTC,CASSLGLAEQFF,TRBV7-9,-,-,TRBJ2-1
TGCAGCGTTGACCTAGCTAAGACAGGGGTAGCTTTCTTT,CSVDLAKTGVAFF,TRBV29-1,few,TRBD1,TRBJ1-1
TGCGCCAGCAGCCCCGGAGGCTCTGGGGCCAACGTCCTGACTTTC,CASSPGGSGANVLTF,TRBV5-1,-,-,TRBJ2-6
TGTGCCAGTAGTGCCTACAGGGCCACGAACACCGGGGAGCTGTTTTTT,CASSAYRATNTGELFF,TRBV19,-,-,TRBJ2-2
TGCAGCGTTGAAGATCTTGGTAAGGGAAGGGAGCCGAACACTGAAGCTTTCTTT,CSVEDLGKGREPNTEAFF,TRBV29-1,-,-,TRBJ1-1
TGTGCCAGCAGCCTAAACCCGGGACAGACCTACGAGCAGTACTTC,CASSLNPGQTYEQYF,TRBV7-2,few,TRBD1,TRBJ2-7
TGTGCCAGCAGCTTTCGCGGACGGACCAGCACAGATACGCAGTATTTT,CASSFRGRTSTDTQYF,TRBV11-2,-,-,TRBJ2-3
TGTGCCAGCCTGGCCAACCTTAGGGAGACCCAGTACTTC,CASLANLRETQYF,TRBV7-6,-,-,TRBJ2-5
TGTGCCAGCAGCAAGGGACCGATCACCGGGGAGCTGTTTTTT,CASSKGPITGELFF,TRBV21-1,few,-,TRBJ2-2